This T cell receptor (beta chain) came from a study of cytotoxic CD8 clonotypes in ibrutinib-treated CLL. TCRdb's table, derived via immunoSEQ multiplex PCR, lists solely in-frame clones and lacks some. The profile shows roughly 130,000 clones, approximately 80% of them singletons. The source of this sequence is a human donor with chronic lymphocytic leukemia. Sequencing used PBMCs, obtained after 12 months of ibrutinib treatment.

In nucleotides, the CDR3 is TGCGCCAGCAGTCAAAGGACAGGGTTAGGTCGTCAGCCCCAGCATTTT. Its protein is CASSQRTGLGRQPQHF. This chain connects TRBV23-1 to TRBJ1-5; TRBD1 aligns across 8 bases. TRBV23-1 is an open reading frame, and its role is uncertain. The CDR3 is 16 amino acids. The J segment lost 6 bases and the V segment lost 2 bases, leaving 9 bases of the junction unmatched.